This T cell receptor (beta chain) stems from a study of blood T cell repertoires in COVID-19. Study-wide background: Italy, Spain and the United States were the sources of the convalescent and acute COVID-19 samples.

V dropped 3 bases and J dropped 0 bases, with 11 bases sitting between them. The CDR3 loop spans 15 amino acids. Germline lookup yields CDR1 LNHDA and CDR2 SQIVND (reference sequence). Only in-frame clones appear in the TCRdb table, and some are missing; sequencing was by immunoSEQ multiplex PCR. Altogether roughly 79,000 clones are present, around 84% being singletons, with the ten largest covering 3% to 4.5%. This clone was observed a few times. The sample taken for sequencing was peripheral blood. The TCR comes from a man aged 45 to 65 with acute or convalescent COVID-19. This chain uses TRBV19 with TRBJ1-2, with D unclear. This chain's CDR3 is CASSIYSPANYGYTF. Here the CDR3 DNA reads TGTGCCAGTAGTATTTACTCCCCGGCTAACTATGGCTACACCTTC.